Shown below are 17 T cell receptor beta chains from a single sample sequenced in a study of OX40 agonist ivuxolimab in advanced cancers. Using immunoSEQ multiplex PCR, the repertoire was profiled, and TCRdb retains in-frame clones only, with some absent. Of around 19,000 clones detected, 80% to 90% appear once; the ten largest clones hold approximately 25%. This sample comprised CD4+ or CD8+ T cells sorted from blood, obtained in a trial of the OX40 agonist ivuxolimab. The receptors were gathered from an adult with an advanced solid tumor such as melanoma, head and neck, liver or kidney cancer.

Only one count was recorded for this clone. The J gene is TRBJ1-2, the V gene TRBV29-1, with D unclear. CDR1 SQVTM and CDR2 ANQGSEA come from the germline V gene. The CDR3 covers 15 residues. V lost 3 bases to trimming and J lost 0 bases, with 14 bases between them. DNA of the CDR3: TGCAGCGTTGACTTCGCCACCATAGCTAACTATGGCTACACCTTC. It translates to CSVDFATIANYGYTF.

By share of the sample, this clone is large (0.1 to 1%). V usage is TRBV4-3 and J usage is TRBJ1-2; 9 bases align to TRBD1. The CDR3 consists of 14 residues. Trimming at V came to 5 bases and at J to 7 bases, leaving 8 bases not matched to a gene. Germline assignment: CDR1 LGHNA and CDR2 YSLEER. This CDR3 is CASSLVQGASGYTF. DNA of the CDR3: TGCGCCAGCAGCTTAGTACAGGGGGCCTCTGGCTACACCTTC.

The V gene is TRBV30, the J gene TRBJ2-1; D call uncertain. Deletions cut 5 bases from V and 4 bases from J, with 6 bases between. The germline CDR1 and CDR2 sequences are GTSNPN and SVGIG (reference sequence). The CDR3 loop spans 11 amino acids. The CDR3 DNA is TGTGCCTGGGGGTTTTACAATGAGCAGTTCTTC. This gives the protein CAWGFYNEQFF.

The V call is TRBV27, the J call TRBJ2-1; the D is unclear. CDR3 length: 14 amino acids. Per germline, CDR1 MNHEY and CDR2 SMNVEV (reference sequence). The V end lost 6 bases, the J end lost 1 base, and 10 bases lay between the germline ends. The CDR3 reads CASRPGLSYNEQFF. The CDR3 bases are TGTGCCAGCAGACCTGGGTTGTCCTACAATGAGCAGTTCTTC.

The chain recombines TRBV10-3 with TRBJ2-7; tentative D call: TRBD2 (6 bases). Germline assignment: CDR1 ENHRY and CDR2 SYGVKD. The CDR3 has 16 residues. Trimming stripped 0 bases from V and 0 bases from J, with 12 bases between. CDR3 amino acids: CAISESSGGLSYEQYF. For the CDR3, the DNA is TGTGCCATCAGTGAGTCGAGTGGGGGACTCTCCTACGAGCAGTACTTC.

By share of the sample, this clone is large. The J gene is TRBJ1-2, the V gene TRBV5-4; 10 nucleotides match TRBD1. The J segment lost 5 bases and the V segment lost 4 bases, leaving 14 bases of the junction unmatched. This CDR3 is built from 17 residues. CDR1 is SGHNT and CDR2 is YYREEE in the germline V gene (reference sequence). The chain's CDR3 is CASSLDRGTGEGYGYTF. The CDR3 DNA follows: TGTGCCAGCAGCCTAGATAGGGGGACAGGGGAAGGTTATGGCTACACCTTC.

This clone was seen a few times. V and J are TRBV7-6 and TRBJ2-2, with unresolved D. The V gene lost 4 bases and the J gene lost 10 bases, with 16 bases spanning the gap. Germline CDR1 reads SGHVS; CDR2 reads FNYEAQ. The CDR3 has 14 amino acids. DNA for the CDR3: TGTGCCAGCAGCTCAGAGTCCGTCGGAAAGGAGCTGTTTTTT. It encodes CASSSESVGKELFF.

The chain employs TRBV5-6 and TRBJ2-1; 10 bases are shared with TRBD2. The CDR3 is 16 residues long. Germline loops: CDR1 SGHDT, CDR2 YYEEEE. V shed 3 bases and J 7 bases; nucleotides not matched to a gene: 10. The CDR3 nucleotides read TGTGCCAGCAGCTCCAGGGGACTAGCGTTAGGGAATGAGCAGTTCTTC. It translates to CASSSRGLALGNEQFF. Using reference TRBV5-6 and TRBJ2-1 for the parts outside the CDR3, the full variable domain is DAGVTQSPTHLIKTRGQQVTLRCSPKSGHDTVSWYQQALGQGPQFIFQYYEEEERQRGNFPDRFSGHQFPNYSSELNVNALLLGDSALYLCASSSRGLALGNEQFFGPGTRLTVL.

The V and J genes are TRBV5-1 and TRBJ1-1; tentative D call: TRBD1 (6 bases). Germline V gives CDR1 SGHRS, CDR2 YFSETQ. Trimming removed 2 bases from V and 7 bases from J, with 9 bases in between. The CDR3 totals 12 residues. The CDR3 DNA sequence: TGCGCCAGCAGCTTCAAGGACAGTGAAGCTTTCTTT. This translates into CASSFKDSEAFF.

This clone was counted a single time. The J gene is TRBJ2-7, the V gene TRBV7-8, with D possibly TRBD2 on 5 matching bases. The germline gives CDR1 SGHVS, CDR2 FQNEAQ. The CDR3 length is 16 residues. Trimming stripped 5 bases from V and 0 bases from J, with 17 bases between. CDR3 nucleotides: TGTGCCAGCAGCCCCCCCCTGGGGAGTTTCTCCTACGAGCAGTACTTC. The encoded protein is CASSPPLGSFSYEQYF.

This clone appeared a few times. The rearrangement uses TRBV10-3 and TRBJ2-2; 7 positions agree with TRBD1. The germline V gene encodes CDR1 ENHRY and CDR2 SYGVKD. Trimming took 6 bases from V and 3 from J; bases not matched to a gene: 7. The CDR3 runs to 15 residues. The CDR3 reads CAISEGAGDTGELFF. The CDR3 coding sequence is TGTGCCATCAGCGAGGGGGCAGGGGACACCGGGGAGCTGTTTTTT.

The rearrangement joins TRBV11-2 to TRBJ2-1; no reliable D call. Germline V gives CDR1 SGHAT, CDR2 FQNNGV. CDR3 size: 16 residues. Trimming stripped 4 bases from V and 12 bases from J, with 25 bases between. The CDR3: CASSSTKVAPKEGQFF. CDR3 in DNA: TGTGCCAGCAGCTCGACCAAGGTGGCACCCAAGGAAGGGCAGTTCTTC.

The chain combines TRBV4-2 with TRBJ2-1, with TRBD2 identical over 12 bases. This CDR3 has 18 amino acids. V shed 2 bases and J 0 bases; nucleotides not matched to a gene: 5. From germline, CDR1 is LGHNA and CDR2 YNFKEQ. The CDR3 loop is CASSQLAGGLSSYNEQFF. The CDR3 region has the DNA TGTGCCAGCAGCCAACTAGCGGGGGGGTTGAGCTCCTACAATGAGCAGTTCTTC.

J is TRBJ2-2 and V is TRBV10-3, with TRBD1 matching over 8 bases. The CDR3 covers 16 residues. V lost 5 bases and J lost 0; bases outside the gene matches: 5. Germline CDR1 reads ENHRY; CDR2 reads SYGVKD. The CDR3 DNA is TGTGCCATCAGTCCCCCAGGGGGCGCGAACACCGGGGAGCTGTTTTTT. It yields the protein CAISPPGGANTGELFF.

This rearrangement joins TRBV9 to TRBJ2-1; weak D call: TRBD2 (5 bases). The CDR3 runs to 13 residues. Trimming stripped 3 bases from V and 4 bases from J, with 8 bases between. Germline V gene sequence: CDR1 SGDLS, CDR2 YYNGEE. This CDR3 reads CASSGPGYNEQFF. DNA for the CDR3: TGTGCCAGCAGCGGGCCGGGGTACAATGAGCAGTTCTTC. The variable domain in full, with the rest retrieved from reference TRBV9 and TRBJ2-1, is DSGVTQTPKHLITATGQRVTLRCSPRSGDLSVYWYQQSLDQGLQFLIQYYNGEERAKGNILERFSAQQFPDLHSELNLSSLELGDSALYFCASSGPGYNEQFFGPGTRLTVL.

J is TRBJ1-1 and V is TRBV18; TRBD1 might be the D (5 bases). Looked up from germline, CDR1 is KGHSH and CDR2 is LQKENI. With 5 bases removed from V and 3 bases from J, the gap between germline ends came to 10 bases. The CDR3 has 13 amino acids. For the CDR3, the DNA is TGTGCCAGCTCAGCAAGGGGTGACACTGAAGCTTTCTTT. It yields the protein CASSARGDTEAFF.

This clone was detected a few times. V and J are TRBV15 and TRBJ2-1; D call uncertain. CDR1 is LNHNV, CDR2 YYDKDF, per germline (reference sequence). Trimming shortened V by 5 bases and J by 1 base, and 12 bases separated the two germline ends. The CDR3 sequence is 15 residues long. CDR3 sequence reads: CATSDPVSSYNEQFF. The CDR3 DNA sequence: TGTGCCACCAGCGATCCGGTATCATCCTACAATGAGCAGTTCTTC. The entire variable domain, with the rest obtained from reference TRBV15 and TRBJ2-1, is as follows: DAMVIQNPRYQVTQFGKPVTLSCSQTLNHNVMYWYQQKSSQAPKLLFHYYDKDFNNEADTPDNFQSRRPNTSFCFLDIRSPGLGDTAMYLCATSDPVSSYNEQFFGPGTRLTVL.